The rows below give T cell receptor beta chains drawn from one sample of a study of blood T cell repertoires in COVID-19. Assay: immunoSEQ multiplex PCR; the TCRdb copy retains only in-frame clones and omits some. The sample shows 180,000 or so clones, roughly nine tenths of them seen only once. The material sequenced was peripheral blood. The receptor set was obtained from a woman in her fifties or sixties with COVID-19, enrolled during active disease. Both conserved end residues are part of each CDR3. D genes are given only for firm matches. Some rows have no size entry. The others give once, few or many, or a class for an expanded clone.

clone size	V gene	J gene	D gene	CDR3 protein	CDR3 DNA
-	TRBV24-1	TRBJ1-3	-	CATSDSQVTGNTIYF	TGTGCCACCAGTGATTCACAGGTTACTGGAAACACCATATATTTT
-	TRBV29-1	TRBJ2-7	-	CSVGHHSYEQYF	TGCAGCGTTGGACACCACTCCTACGAGCAGTACTTC
-	TRBV5-1	TRBJ2-3	TRBD1	CASSGWAGGFPTDTQYF	TGCGCCAGCAGCGGGTGGGCAGGGGGCTTCCCCACAGATACGCAGTATTTT
-	TRBV19	TRBJ1-6	TRBD1	CASSTGSYNSPLHF	TGTGCCAGCTCGACAGGGAGCTATAATTCACCCCTCCACTTT
-	TRBV5-5	TRBJ1-2	TRBD1	CASSLALGQGVYGYTF	TGTGCCAGCAGCCTGGCCTTGGGACAGGGGGTTTACGGCTACACCTTC
-	TRBV15	TRBJ2-3	TRBD2	CATSRDKREAHGTDTQYF	TGTGCCACCAGCAGAGATAAGCGGGAGGCTCACGGAACAGATACGCAGTATTTT
-	TRBV30	TRBJ1-1	-	CAWRGGTLGAEAFF	TGTGCCTGGCGGGGGGGCACACTGGGCGCTGAAGCTTTCTTT
-	TRBV9	TRBJ1-6	-	CASSPTDRSNSPLHF	TGTGCCAGCAGCCCTACAGACAGGAGTAATTCACCCCTCCACTTT
-	TRBV6-2/TRBV6-3	TRBJ1-5	-	CASSSGQPQHF	TGTGCCAGCAGTTCGGGGCAGCCCCAGCATTTT
few	TRBV7-9	TRBJ2-1	-	CASSLSLFYNEQFF	TGTGCCAGCAGCTTGTCTCTCTTTTACAATGAGCAGTTCTTC
-	TRBV30	TRBJ2-7	-	CAWSATGYEQYF	TGTGCCTGGAGTGCTACAGGGTACGAGCAGTACTTC
-	TRBV30	TRBJ1-2	-	CAWMGGRGYTF	TGTGCCTGGATGGGGGGTAGGGGCTACACCTTC
-	TRBV6-6	TRBJ1-2	TRBD1	CASRDRGGPFYGYTF	TGTGCCAGCCGGGACAGGGGAGGTCCTTTCTATGGCTACACCTTC
-	TRBV9	TRBJ1-1	-	CASSVGRVNEAFF	TGTGCCAGCAGCGTAGGTCGGGTGAATGAAGCTTTCTTT
-	TRBV5-1	TRBJ2-5	-	CASSFSETQYF	TGCGCCAGCAGCTTCTCCGAGACCCAGTACTTC
-	TRBV9	TRBJ2-2	-	CASSARQGLNTGELFF	TGTGCCAGCAGCGCTAGACAGGGACTGAACACCGGGGAGCTGTTTTTT